Presented here are 15 T cell receptor beta chains from one specimen sequenced in a study of Ad26.COV2.S vaccination and SARS-CoV-2 variants. As to treatment: around 19 received Ad26.COV2.S at low or high dose, single or two shots; several received placebo; per-sample allocation not given. Material that was analyzed had been drawn on day 63 after the first vaccine or placebo injection. The method was immunoSEQ multiplex PCR; TCRdb's version includes in-frame clones alone and lacks a portion of them. This sample yields fewer than 500,000 clones, of which roughly 87% are seen a single time; around 2.5% belongs to the top ten. The sample in question was peripheral blood, obtained in a trial of Ad26.COV2.S vaccine versus placebo. These receptors were obtained from a person between 18 and 59 years old who received the Ad26.COV2.S COVID-19 vaccine or a placebo.

The rearrangement uses TRBV7-6 and TRBJ2-3; the match to TRBD2 covers 9 bases. Germline V gene lookup returns CDR1 SGHVS and CDR2 FNYEAQ. The CDR3 is 17 residues long. Trimming took 5 bases from V and 2 from J; bases not matched to a gene: 11. CDR3 loop: CASSGGVGTSLTDTQYF. CDR3 sequence (DNA): TGTGCCAGCAGCGGAGGGGTCGGGACTAGCCTCACAGATACGCAGTATTTT.

V and J are TRBV29-1 and TRBJ1-3; D gene ambiguous. With 3 bases removed from V and 3 bases from J, the gap between germline ends came to 6 bases. The CDR3 covers 12 residues. Germline values: CDR1 SQVTM, CDR2 ANQGSEA. The CDR3: CSVESSGNTIYF. As DNA, the CDR3 is TGCAGCGTTGAGAGCAGTGGAAACACCATATATTTT.

This clone was seen more than once but under ten times. The V and J genes are TRBV2 and TRBJ1-5; 7 bases align to TRBD1. Germline V gene sequence: CDR1 SNHLY, CDR2 FYNNEI. This CDR3 comprises 15 residues. V was pared by 5 bases and J by 1 base, with 5 bases of the junction left unmatched. CDR3 region: CASSYTGASNQPQHF. The CDR3 nucleotides read TGTGCCAGCAGTTATACAGGGGCGAGCAATCAGCCCCAGCATTTT.

The chain joins TRBV15 to TRBJ1-5, with D uncertain. The CDR3 has 13 amino acids. In germline, CDR1 is LNHNV, CDR2 YYDKDF (reference sequence). The ends were cut back, 2 bases at V and 3 bases at J, with 5 bases in the middle. The CDR3 bases are TGTGCCACCAGCAGATGGGACAATCAGCCCCAGCATTTT. Translation: CATSRWDNQPQHF.

This clone was detected only a few times. Different DNA sequences within this sample yield the same CDR3. The genes are TRBV7-2 and TRBJ2-1, with 8 bases fitting TRBD2. J lost 3 bases, V lost 4 bases, and 5 bases had no gene match. Germline CDR1 reads SGHTA; CDR2 reads FQGNSA. This CDR3 is 15 amino acids long. CDR3 in DNA: TGTGCCAGCAGCTCGAGCGGGAGTATCTACAATGAGCAGTTCTTC. Residues: CASSSSGSIYNEQFF.

J is TRBJ1-2 and V is TRBV4-3; D is uncertain. The CDR3 runs 15 residues. With 0 bases removed from V and 5 bases from J, the gap between germline ends came to 13 bases. Per germline, CDR1 LGHNA and CDR2 YSLEER. The CDR3 sequence is CASSQDLMADYGYTF. The CDR3 nucleotides read TGCGCCAGCAGCCAAGATCTAATGGCGGATTATGGCTACACCTTC.

The rearrangement links TRBV2 to TRBJ1-1, with D possibly being TRBD1 (5 bases). This CDR3 is 12 amino acids long. Trimming shortened V by 8 bases and J by 4 bases, and 11 bases separated the two germline ends. Germline CDR1 SNHLY, CDR2 FYNNEI. CDR3 sequence: CASYLGVTEAFF. The DNA for the CDR3 is TGTGCCAGCTATTTAGGGGTCACTGAAGCTTTCTTT.

This sequence joins TRBV20-1 and TRBJ2-1; D remains unclear. Germline-derived CDR1 and CDR2 are DFQATT and SNEGSKA (reference sequence). The length of the CDR3 is 11 residues. Trimming shortened V by 4 bases and J by 4 bases, and 5 bases separated the two germline ends. For the CDR3, the DNA is TGCAGTGCTACCATTTACAATGAGCAGTTCTTC. Protein sequence: CSATIYNEQFF.

Concerning this clone itself: This sample includes further DNA sequences coding for the same CDR3. This chain uses TRBV7-9 with TRBJ2-5; no clear D gene. CDR1 and CDR2 from the germline V gene are SEHNR and FQNEAQ (reference sequence). V was trimmed by 1 base and J by 4 bases, leaving 4 bases between them. The CDR3 covers 12 residues. DNA of the CDR3: TGTGCCAGCAGCTTAGTGGGAGAGACCCAGTACTTC. As protein: CASSLVGETQYF.

This clone was recorded only once. For the CDR3, the DNA is TGTGCCAGCAGCCGTCAAGCCCTTATGAACACTGAAGCTTTCTTT. This sequence encodes CASSRQALMNTEAFF. The chain has TRBV7-2 and TRBJ1-1, with unresolved D. Germline V gene lookup returns CDR1 SGHTA and CDR2 FQGNSA. The V gene lost 5 bases and the J gene lost 0 bases, with 13 bases spanning the gap. CDR3 size: 15 residues. Combining the CDR3 with reference TRBV7-2 and TRBJ1-1 gives the whole variable domain GAGVSQSPSNKVTEKGKDVELRCDPISGHTALYWYRQSLGQGLEFLIYFQGNSAPDKSGLPSDRFSAERTGGSVSTLTIQRTQQEDSAVYLCASSRQALMNTEAFFGQGTRLTVV.

V usage is TRBV27 and J usage is TRBJ2-1; 13 bases align to TRBD2. The germline V gene encodes CDR1 MNHEY and CDR2 SMNVEV (reference sequence). After removal of 6 bases from V and 6 bases from J, the junction contained 5 bases not matched to a gene. The CDR3 is 15 amino acids. The CDR3 bases are TGTGCCAGCAGGTGGGGACTAGCGGGAAGCAATGAGCAGTTCTTC. Translated, it gives CASRWGLAGSNEQFF.

This rearrangement joins TRBV6-2 or TRBV6-3 to TRBJ2-3; weak D call: TRBD1 (5 bases). The CDR3 is 15 residues long. From germline, CDR1 is MNHEY and CDR2 SVGEGT. V was pared by 6 bases and J by 2 bases, with 15 bases between. CDR3 coding DNA: TGTGCCAGCAGCCTGGGGCTTACTCTCACAGATACGCAGTATTTT. This gives the protein CASSLGLTLTDTQYF.

The CDR3 bases are TGTGCCAGTAGTGTCGACAGAGCAGATACGCAGTATTTT. Its translation is CASSVDRADTQYF. V gene TRBV19 combines with J gene TRBJ2-3, with TRBD1 as a possible D gene (5 bases). CDR1 is LNHDA and CDR2 is SQIVND in the germline V gene (reference sequence). The CDR3 runs 13 residues. V shed 5 bases and J shed 4 bases, with 10 bases lying between them.

The rearrangement links TRBV30 to TRBJ1-3, with D hard to call. The CDR3 has 16 residues. Germline CDR1 is GTSNPN and CDR2 is SVGIG (reference sequence). Deletions cut 0 bases from V and 0 bases from J, with 12 bases between. The CDR3: CAWSVFQSYSGNTIYF. DNA for the CDR3: TGTGCCTGGAGTGTCTTCCAGTCGTACTCTGGAAACACCATATATTTT. Using reference TRBV30 and TRBJ1-3 for the parts outside the CDR3, the full variable domain is SQTIHQWPATLVQPVGSPLSLECTVEGTSNPNLYWYRQAAGRGLQLLFYSVGIGQISSEVPQNLSASRPQDRQFILSSKKLLLSDSGFYLCAWSVFQSYSGNTIYFGEGSWLTVV.

This chain uses TRBV9 with TRBJ2-3, with unresolved D. Looked up from germline, CDR1 is SGDLS and CDR2 is YYNGEE. V lost 3 bases and J 1 base, leaving 15 bases between the germline ends. The CDR3 has 16 residues. CDR3 sequence reads: CASSAIGLSGTDTQYF. The CDR3 coding sequence is TGTGCCAGCAGCGCCATAGGGCTCTCTGGCACAGATACGCAGTATTTT.